This T cell receptor (beta chain) is from a study of blood T cell repertoires in COVID-19. In the authors' methods: Amplifying reference gene primers gave estimates of nucleated cell counts. Profiling relied on immunoSEQ multiplex PCR, and the TCRdb table lists in-frame clones only, not all of them. From that table come the V and J calls and clone size; the DNA was used to work out D and trimming. The top ten clones hold around 3.3% of a sample with approximately 100,000 clones, nearly 90% of them seen once. The TCR sequence derives from a man between 50 and 59 years old in a cohort sampled during active COVID-19. The specimen sequenced was peripheral blood.

The CDR3 DNA sequence: TGTGCCAGCAGCCAAGGTCAGGGGAGCTCCTACGAGCAGTACTTC. This codes for CASSQGQGSSYEQYF. The chain couples TRBV4-2 to TRBJ2-7, with a weak D call TRBD1 (6 bases). Looked up from germline, CDR1 is LGHNA and CDR2 is YNFKEQ. The CDR3 consists of 15 residues. V was clipped by 1 base and J by 0 bases, with 10 bases between them.